The source of this T cell receptor (beta chain) is a study of beta chain features in type 1 diabetes. This clone was counted between two and nine times. The isolated RNA, all of it, was reverse transcribed, so expressed TCRB transcripts were what got sequenced. Repertoires were generated with immunoSEQ multiplex PCR, while TCRdb's copy carries only in-frame clones and drops some. This table holds roughly 150,000 clones, less than 9.5% found once. All sorted populations exceeded 95% purity. CDR3 length: 16 amino acids. Germline assignment: CDR1 SGHTA and CDR2 FQGNSA. Trimming removed 8 bases at V and 6 bases at J, with 22 bases between.

The V call is TRBV7-2, the J call TRBJ2-2, with D tentatively TRBD2 (7 bases). Source material: central memory CD4+ T cells from blood. The TCR comes from a woman aged 18-29 years in good health. The CDR3 sequence: CASHQGWAGAPGELFF. The CDR3, as DNA: TGTGCCAGCCACCAGGGGTGGGCGGGAGCCCCCGGGGAGCTGTTTTTT.